Presented here are 7 T cell receptor beta chains from one specimen sequenced in a study of blood T cell repertoires in COVID-19. Profiling relied on immunoSEQ multiplex PCR, and the TCRdb table lists in-frame clones only, not all of them. Counted here are 110,000 to 150,000 clones, roughly 89% occurring once; the ten biggest clones make up under 3%. The sample comprised peripheral blood. The source of these receptors is a man in his 60s with active or convalescent COVID-19.

The CDR3 protein is CASSRASGVNQPQHF. CDR3 nucleotide sequence: TGCGCCAGCAGCCGAGCGTCGGGGGTCAATCAGCCCCAGCATTTT. The chain employs TRBV4-1 and TRBJ1-5; tentative D call: TRBD1 (5 bases). The ends were cut back, 4 bases at V and 3 bases at J, with 13 bases in the middle. Germline V gives CDR1 MGHRA, CDR2 YSYEKL. The CDR3 sequence is 15 residues long.

The chain combines TRBV6-5 with TRBJ1-5; no reliable D call. Trimming cost V 6 bases and J 0 bases, with 6 bases left between them. The CDR3 extends over 13 amino acids. The germline V gene has CDR1 MNHEY and CDR2 SVGAGI. The CDR3: CASSRYSNQPQHF. The CDR3 DNA reads as TGTGCCAGCAGCCGCTATAGCAATCAGCCCCAGCATTTT.

V is TRBV9 and J is TRBJ1-1; possible D gene TRBD1, 6 bases. The germline CDR1 and CDR2 sequences are SGDLS and YYNGEE. With 2 bases removed from V and 4 bases from J, the gap between germline ends came to 9 bases. The CDR3 spans 13 residues. Written as DNA, the CDR3 is TGTGCCAGCAGCGTTGGGGGGGCCACTGAAGCTTTCTTT. Translating gives CASSVGGATEAFF. Full variable domain (outside the CDR3, taken from reference TRBV9 and TRBJ1-1): DSGVTQTPKHLITATGQRVTLRCSPRSGDLSVYWYQQSLDQGLQFLIQYYNGEERAKGNILERFSAQQFPDLHSELNLSSLELGDSALYFCASSVGGATEAFFGQGTRLTVV.

This rearrangement joins TRBV9 to TRBJ1-3; D gene ambiguous. CDR1 is SGDLS and CDR2 is YYNGEE in the germline V gene. The length of the CDR3 is 13 residues. Trimming stripped 4 bases from V and 0 bases from J, with 5 bases between. The CDR3 sequence is CASSRDSGNTIYF. The CDR3 DNA follows: TGTGCCAGCAGCCGGGACTCTGGAAACACCATATATTTT.

The chain recombines TRBV28 with TRBJ1-1; 7 nucleotides agree with TRBD1. The CDR3 covers 15 residues. The germline V gene encodes CDR1 MDHEN and CDR2 SYDVKM. The V gene end was trimmed by 7 bases and the J gene end by 6 bases; junction bases not matched to a gene: 14. CDR3 in amino acids: CASIPRGRQGPEAFF. The CDR3 nucleotides read TGTGCCAGCATCCCTCGAGGGAGACAGGGCCCTGAAGCTTTCTTT. Looking up the rest from reference TRBV28 and TRBJ1-1 gives the full variable domain: DVKVTQSSRYLVKRTGEKVFLECVQDMDHENMFWYRQDPGLGLRLIYFSYDVKMKEKGDIPEGYSVSREKKERFSLILESASTNQTSMYLCASIPRGRQGPEAFFGQGTRLTVV.

The CDR3 loop is CASSDPRGGQPQHF. DNA of the CDR3: TGTGCCAGCAGTGACCCCCGTGGAGGCCAGCCCCAGCATTTT. J is TRBJ1-5 and V is TRBV6-1, with D uncertain. The CDR3 totals 14 residues. Looked up from germline, CDR1 is MNHNS and CDR2 is SASEGT. Trimming removed 3 bases at V and 7 bases at J, with 13 bases between.

The rearrangement joins TRBV12-3 or TRBV12-4 to TRBJ1-4; TRBD1 matches 7 bases. There are 13 residues in the CDR3. With 8 bases clipped from V and 8 bases from J, the junction kept 8 bases outside the gene matches. The DNA for the CDR3 is TGTGCCAGCGCCGGGACAGTAAGGGAAAAACTGTTTTTT. This sequence encodes CASAGTVREKLFF.